Following are 25 T cell receptor beta chains from one sample sequenced in a study of OX40 agonist ivuxolimab in advanced cancers. Receptors were amplified or captured by the immunoSEQ multiplex PCR assay. Here the immuneACCESS table is served through TCRdb, limited to in-frame sequences with V and J called. Missing clones are a known gap in these copies; in checked studies unresolved V genes cover under half, and the rest lacks a known reason. The sample table lists over 50,000 clones, 92% of them with a count of one. Under 15% of the sample rests with the top ten. Sequenced material: CD4+ or CD8+ T cells sorted from blood, taken in a trial of the OX40 agonist ivuxolimab. The receptors here all came from an adult with an advanced solid tumor such as melanoma, head and neck, liver or kidney cancer.

The genes are TRBV27 and TRBJ1-4, with D possibly being TRBD1 (5 bases). This CDR3 is 15 amino acids long. The V and J ends lost 0 bases and 8 bases respectively, with 13 bases between them. Germline V gene data show CDR1 as MNHEY and CDR2 as SMNVEV (reference sequence). Here the CDR3 reads CASSLSIQGGEKLFF. The CDR3 DNA sequence: TGTGCCAGCAGTTTATCGATTCAGGGCGGGGAAAAACTGTTTTTT.

This sequence joins TRBV5-1 and TRBJ1-1, with D possibly matching TRBD1 (6 bases). Germline CDR1 is SGHRS and CDR2 is YFSETQ. V dropped 4 bases and J dropped 2 bases, with 12 bases sitting between them. This CDR3 region has 14 residues. The CDR3 here is CASSGRTDNTEAFF. DNA for the CDR3: TGCGCCAGCAGCGGACGGACAGACAACACTGAAGCTTTCTTT.

This clone has just one count. The J gene is TRBJ2-7, the V gene TRBV7-3, with 10 bases matching TRBD2. The CDR3 covers 15 residues. V lost 2 bases to trimming and J lost 1 base; unmatched junction nucleotides: 2. Germline assignment: CDR1 SGHTA and CDR2 FQGTGA. The DNA for the CDR3 is TGTGCCAGCAGCTTAGGGACTAGCGTATCCTACGAGCAGTACTTC. Translated, it gives CASSLGTSVSYEQYF.

The chain has TRBV29-1 and TRBJ2-1, with 7 nucleotides matching TRBD1. Germline CDR1 reads SQVTM; CDR2 reads ANQGSEA. The V segment lost 7 bases and the J segment 3 bases; nucleotides outside the gene matches: 6. CDR3 length equals 13 residues. The CDR3 DNA reads as TGCAGCGGGCGACAGGGAAACTACAATGAGCAGTTCTTC. This sequence encodes CSGRQGNYNEQFF.

The chain combines TRBV19 with TRBJ2-2, with D hard to call. Germline-derived CDR1 and CDR2 are LNHDA and SQIVND (reference sequence). The length of the CDR3 is 14 residues. V lost 4 bases and J lost 4, with 10 bases in between. CDR3 sequence (DNA): TGTGCCAGTAGTAGTGGCGTTTCCACCGGGGAGCTGTTTTTT. It is translated as CASSSGVSTGELFF.

The chain joins TRBV27 to TRBJ2-2; no firm D call. V lost 5 bases to trimming and J lost 3 bases, with 13 bases between them. This CDR3 spans 15 amino acids. From germline, CDR1 is MNHEY and CDR2 SMNVEV (reference sequence). As DNA, the CDR3 is TGTGCCAGCAGTCCCCGGCCATGGGACACCGGGGAGCTGTTTTTT. Amino acids: CASSPRPWDTGELFF.

This clone was seen only once. J is TRBJ1-1 and V is TRBV10-1; D remains unclear. Germline loops: CDR1 WNHNN, CDR2 SYGVQD (reference sequence). The V end was cut by 3 bases, the J end by 11 bases, with 16 bases between. This CDR3 spans 13 amino acids. CDR3 region: CASSDPRQGMAFF. The CDR3 DNA sequence: TGCGCCAGCAGTGACCCTAGACAAGGGATGGCTTTCTTT.

The V call is TRBV7-3, the J call TRBJ2-3; 8 nucleotides align to TRBD2. After removal of 1 base from V and 8 bases from J, the junction contained 11 bases not matched to a gene. There are 16 residues in the CDR3. Germline V gene lookup returns CDR1 SGHTA and CDR2 FQGTGA. The CDR3 region has the DNA TGTGCCAGCAGCTTAAACGGGGGGGATAAGACGGGTACGCAGTATTTT. It translates to CASSLNGGDKTGTQYF.

On this clone itself: This CDR3 is also generated by other DNA sequences in the sample. The chain couples TRBV9 to TRBJ1-1, with D possibly being TRBD1 (5 bases). The germline gives CDR1 SGDLS, CDR2 YYNGEE. The CDR3 has 14 amino acids. With 1 base removed from V and 2 bases from J, the gap between germline ends came to 9 bases. CDR3 DNA: TGTGCCAGCAGCGTAACAGGCGGAAACACTGAAGCTTTCTTT. Protein sequence: CASSVTGGNTEAFF. Full variable domain (rest looked up from reference TRBV9 and TRBJ1-1): DSGVTQTPKHLITATGQRVTLRCSPRSGDLSVYWYQQSLDQGLQFLIQYYNGEERAKGNILERFSAQQFPDLHSELNLSSLELGDSALYFCASSVTGGNTEAFFGQGTRLTVV.

This chain links TRBV14 with TRBJ2-2; D is possibly TRBD2 (6 bases). CDR1 and CDR2 from the germline V gene are SGHDN and FVKESK. Between the trimmed V and J ends, which lost 5 bases and 5 bases, there was a span of 9 bases. The CDR3 sequence is 13 residues long. Written as DNA, the CDR3 is TGTGCCAGCAGCTCACGGGGGACCGGGGAGCTGTTTTTT. This sequence encodes CASSSRGTGELFF.

The rearrangement links TRBV27 to TRBJ2-5; D gene unclear. The CDR3 covers 14 residues. The V gene's germline CDR1 is MNHEY and CDR2 SMNVEV (reference sequence). V was trimmed by 5 bases and J by 5 bases, leaving 15 bases between them. The CDR3 is CASSLVQASETQYF. The CDR3, as DNA: TGTGCCAGCAGTCTAGTCCAGGCGTCGGAGACCCAGTACTTC.

CDR3 sequence reads: CASSLLWGAGVFDEQYF. The DNA of the CDR3 is TGTGCCAGCAGTTTATTGTGGGGAGCGGGAGTATTCGACGAGCAGTACTTC. This chain joins TRBV27 and TRBJ2-7, with 8 bases aligning to TRBD2. V gave up 1 base and J gave up 5 bases; unmatched junction bases: 13. CDR1 MNHEY and CDR2 SMNVEV come from the germline V gene (reference sequence). The CDR3 has 17 amino acids.

V gene TRBV7-9 combines with J gene TRBJ2-3, with D perhaps TRBD2 (6 bases). Germline V gene sequence: CDR1 SEHNR, CDR2 FQNEAQ (reference sequence). V was cut by 2 bases and J by 0 bases, with 9 bases left in between. The CDR3 is 15 residues long. The CDR3 reads CASSLTGTSTDTQYF. The CDR3, as DNA: TGTGCCAGCAGCTTAACCGGGACTAGCACAGATACGCAGTATTTT.

This chain links TRBV4-1 with TRBJ2-2; the match to TRBD1 covers 9 bases. The V segment lost 1 base and the J segment 6 bases; nucleotides outside the gene matches: 15. The CDR3 has 19 amino acids. CDR1 MGHRA and CDR2 YSYEKL come from the germline V gene. CDR3 sequence reads: CASSQAWTGVLDGAGELFF. For the CDR3, the DNA is TGCGCCAGCAGCCAAGCTTGGACAGGGGTTCTAGACGGGGCCGGGGAGCTGTTTTTT.

This chain joins TRBV7-9 and TRBJ1-5; D uncertain. The germline V gene has CDR1 SEHNR and CDR2 FQNEAQ (reference sequence). The length of the CDR3 is 14 residues. The V end was cut by 2 bases, the J end by 4 bases, with 9 bases between. As DNA, the CDR3 is TGTGCCAGCAGCTTATCCCTGGATAATCAGCCCCAGCATTTT. Protein product: CASSLSLDNQPQHF. The variable domain in full, with the rest retrieved from reference TRBV7-9 and TRBJ1-5, is DTGVSQNPRHKITKRGQNVTFRCDPISEHNRLYWYRQTLGQGPEFLTYFQNEAQLEKSRLLSDRFSAERPKGSFSTLEIQRTEQGDSAMYLCASSLSLDNQPQHFGDGTRLSIL.

V usage is TRBV11-2 and J usage is TRBJ1-5; 8 bases match TRBD1. This CDR3 region has 14 residues. Germline assignment: CDR1 SGHAT and CDR2 FQNNGV. The J segment lost 9 bases and the V segment lost 5 bases, leaving 9 bases of the junction unmatched. In DNA, the CDR3 is TGTGCCAGCAGCCCTGGACAGGGTCCTTGGCCCCAGCATTTT. It yields the protein CASSPGQGPWPQHF.

The chain has TRBV27 and TRBJ2-3, with TRBD2 matching over 10 bases. V gave up 5 bases and J gave up 4 bases; unmatched junction bases: 6. The germline V gene encodes CDR1 MNHEY and CDR2 SMNVEV (reference sequence). CDR3 length: 15 amino acids. The CDR3 nucleotides are TGTGCCAGCAGTATCATAGCGGGAGGCCCAGATACGCAGTATTTT. Protein: CASSIIAGGPDTQYF.

This sequence joins TRBV4-1 and TRBJ2-2, with TRBD2 matching 7 bases. This CDR3 spans 17 amino acids. The germline V gene encodes CDR1 MGHRA and CDR2 YSYEKL. V lost 0 bases and J lost 4; bases outside the gene matches: 8. CDR3: CASSQEGSSGFTGELFF. The CDR3, as DNA: TGCGCCAGCAGCCAAGAGGGATCTAGCGGTTTCACCGGGGAGCTGTTTTTT.

This chain links TRBV13 with TRBJ2-3; 10 bases map to TRBD2. Germline V CDR1 and CDR2: PRHDT, FYEKMQ (reference sequence). V lost 0 bases to trimming and J lost 3 bases; unmatched junction nucleotides: 9. The CDR3 length is 18 residues. The DNA of the CDR3 is TGTGCCAGCAGCTTAGGCCTAGCGGGGGTCCAGGGGACAGATACGCAGTATTTT. This codes for CASSLGLAGVQGTDTQYF.

This clone was seen just once. The CDR3 sequence is CASSQPGLAGLETQYF. The CDR3 DNA reads TGTGCCAGCAGCCAACCCGGACTAGCGGGTTTAGAGACCCAGTACTTC. This chain links TRBV5-6 with TRBJ2-5, with 11 bases matching TRBD2. The CDR3 is 16 residues long. Germline CDR1 is SGHDT and CDR2 is YYEEEE. Trimming cost V 4 bases and J 4 bases; bases outside gene matches: 9. Full variable domain (outside the CDR3, taken from reference TRBV5-6 and TRBJ2-5): DAGVTQSPTHLIKTRGQQVTLRCSPKSGHDTVSWYQQALGQGPQFIFQYYEEEERQRGNFPDRFSGHQFPNYSSELNVNALLLGDSALYLCASSQPGLAGLETQYFGPGTRLLVL.

This clone is labeled medium-sized. The chain recombines TRBV4-3 with TRBJ1-2; no reliable D call. Trimming shortened V by 0 bases and J by 6 bases, and 11 bases separated the two germline ends. The CDR3 extends over 14 amino acids. Per germline, CDR1 LGHNA and CDR2 YSLEER. The CDR3 reads CASSQDMREDGYTF. The CDR3 coding sequence is TGCGCCAGCAGCCAAGATATGAGGGAAGATGGCTACACCTTC.

V is TRBV12-2 and J is TRBJ1-5; the table's TRBD1 call for D was not verified on the DNA. TRBV12-2 represents a pseudogene. The CDR3 consists of 20 residues. The CDR3 DNA reads TGTGCAAGTCGCGTAGTGTCAAAACGGGACAGGGAAGAAGTAGATCAGCCCCAGCATTTT. Its translation is CASRVVSKRDREEVDQPQHF.

This clone has just one count. V usage is TRBV11-2 and J usage is TRBJ2-2; a possible D gene is TRBD2 (6 bases). Trimming took off 0 bases at V and 7 bases at J, with 9 bases between the two ends. The CDR3 spans 14 residues. Germline V gene sequence: CDR1 SGHAT, CDR2 FQNNGV. As DNA, the CDR3 is TGTGCCAGCAGCTTAGATACTAGCTTCGGGGAGCTGTTTTTT. As protein: CASSLDTSFGELFF.

The chain uses TRBV7-9 and TRBJ2-3; possibly TRBD2 for D (6 bases). Germline V lookup: CDR1 SEHNR, CDR2 FQNEAQ (reference sequence). The CDR3 extends over 16 amino acids. Deletions cut 1 base from V and 2 bases from J, with 13 bases between. As DNA, the CDR3 is TGTGCCAGCAGCTTAGTGGGGGAGGACCCCACAGATACGCAGTATTTT. Translated: CASSLVGEDPTDTQYF.

The chain joins TRBV9 to TRBJ2-2, with D possibly called TRBD1 or TRBD2 (5 bases each). CDR3 length: 17 amino acids. CDR1 and CDR2 (germline): SGDLS, YYNGEE. Trimming took off 3 bases at V and 0 bases at J, with 15 bases between the two ends. The CDR3 is CASSEPRGAANTGELFF. Here the CDR3 DNA reads TGTGCCAGCAGCGAGCCTCGAGGGGCCGCGAACACCGGGGAGCTGTTTTTT. Supplemented by reference TRBV9 and TRBJ2-2, the full variable domain reads DSGVTQTPKHLITATGQRVTLRCSPRSGDLSVYWYQQSLDQGLQFLIQYYNGEERAKGNILERFSAQQFPDLHSELNLSSLELGDSALYFCASSEPRGAANTGELFFGEGSRLTVL.